The rows below give T cell receptor beta chains drawn from one sample of a study of Ad26.COV2.S vaccination and SARS-CoV-2 variants. Repertoires were generated with immunoSEQ multiplex PCR, while TCRdb's copy carries only in-frame clones and drops some. The profile shows a few hundred thousand clones, 75% to 90% of them singletons. The sequencing used peripheral blood, collected in a trial of Ad26.COV2.S vaccine versus placebo. These receptors were collected from a person between 18 and 65 years old who received the Ad26.COV2.S COVID-19 vaccine or a placebo. CDR3s include the opening cysteine and the closing phenylalanine or tryptophan. A D gene is named only where the DNA matches it firmly. Where a row states a size, it is once, few, many or the class of an expanded clone; other rows omit it.

v_call: TRBV7-2; clone_size: -; j_call: TRBJ1-2; d_call: -; cdr3_nt: TGTGCCAGCAGCTTGTGGACGGAGAACTATGGCTACACCTTC; cdr3_aa: CASSLWTENYGYTF
v_call: TRBV7-2; clone_size: -; j_call: TRBJ2-1; d_call: TRBD1; cdr3_nt: TGTGCCAGCAGCCGAACAGGGGGGGAGCAGTTCTTC; cdr3_aa: CASSRTGGEQFF
v_call: TRBV27; clone_size: -; j_call: TRBJ1-1; d_call: TRBD1; cdr3_nt: TGTGCCAGCAGTTCACACCCCCAGGACAGGGGGCGGGTTGGCACTGAAGCTTTCTTT; cdr3_aa: CASSSHPQDRGRVGTEAFF
v_call: TRBV6-6; clone_size: few; j_call: TRBJ1-3; d_call: TRBD1; cdr3_nt: TGTGCCAGCAGGCCAGGGACAGAAGGTGGAAACACCATATATTTT; cdr3_aa: CASRPGTEGGNTIYF
v_call: TRBV5-1; clone_size: -; j_call: TRBJ1-2; d_call: -; cdr3_nt: TGCGCCAGCCAGACAGGCCTGGGGGGTGGCTACACCTTC; cdr3_aa: CASQTGLGGGYTF
v_call: TRBV19; clone_size: -; j_call: TRBJ1-1; d_call: -; cdr3_nt: TGTGCCACTGCCCCGAGGGCTATGAACACTGAAGCTTTCTTT; cdr3_aa: CATAPRAMNTEAFF
v_call: TRBV14; clone_size: -; j_call: TRBJ2-1; d_call: TRBD2; cdr3_nt: TGTGCCAGCAGCTTTAGACTAGCGGGGATCAATGAGCAGTTCTTC; cdr3_aa: CASSFRLAGINEQFF
v_call: TRBV5-1; clone_size: few; j_call: TRBJ1-1; d_call: TRBD1; cdr3_nt: TGCGCCAGCAGCTTAGTACAGGGGGAGAACACTGAAGCTTTCTTT; cdr3_aa: CASSLVQGENTEAFF
v_call: TRBV6-2/TRBV6-3; clone_size: once; j_call: TRBJ2-7; d_call: -; cdr3_nt: TGTGCCAGCAGTTACGGGATAACCTCCTACGAGCAGTACTTC; cdr3_aa: CASSYGITSYEQYF
v_call: TRBV7-8; clone_size: -; j_call: TRBJ2-1; d_call: -; cdr3_nt: TGTGCCAGCAGCGAATCGGGGGCCTACAATGAGCAGTTCTTC; cdr3_aa: CASSESGAYNEQFF
v_call: TRBV30; clone_size: -; j_call: TRBJ1-1; d_call: TRBD1; cdr3_nt: TGTGCCTCAGACCTCGCAGGACAGGGCAGTGAAGCTTTCTTT; cdr3_aa: CASDLAGQGSEAFF
v_call: TRBV5-1; clone_size: -; j_call: TRBJ2-5; d_call: -; cdr3_nt: TGCGCCAGCAGCTTTCACTACACTCAAGAGACCCAGTACTTC; cdr3_aa: CASSFHYTQETQYF
v_call: TRBV27; clone_size: -; j_call: TRBJ2-5; d_call: -; cdr3_nt: TGTGCCAGCAGTGCCTTGGGTGGGGAATGGGAGACCCAGTACTTC; cdr3_aa: CASSALGGEWETQYF
v_call: TRBV5-1; clone_size: -; j_call: TRBJ1-5; d_call: TRBD1; cdr3_nt: TGCGCCAGCAGCCCAGGGGGGGGCTCGGTCGCTCAGCCCCAGCATTTT; cdr3_aa: CASSPGGGSVAQPQHF
v_call: TRBV25-1; clone_size: -; j_call: TRBJ1-1; d_call: -; cdr3_nt: TGTGCCAGCAGTCCCAGGGGGAACACTGAAGCTTTCTTT; cdr3_aa: CASSPRGNTEAFF
v_call: TRBV6-5; clone_size: -; j_call: TRBJ1-2; d_call: -; cdr3_nt: TGTGCCAGCAGTTCTAACTATGGCTACACCTTC; cdr3_aa: CASSSNYGYTF
v_call: TRBV7-9; clone_size: -; j_call: TRBJ1-1; d_call: TRBD1; cdr3_nt: TGTGCCAGCAGCTTAGACAGGGGCGCTGAAGCTTTCTTT; cdr3_aa: CASSLDRGAEAFF
v_call: TRBV15; clone_size: -; j_call: TRBJ2-5; d_call: -; cdr3_nt: TGTGCCACCAGCCGCAGGGACCTGCAAGAGACCCAGTACTTC; cdr3_aa: CATSRRDLQETQYF
v_call: TRBV6-2/TRBV6-3; clone_size: -; j_call: TRBJ2-5; d_call: -; cdr3_nt: TGTGCCAGCAGTTACCTGGGGGAAAGGGACCAGTACTTC; cdr3_aa: CASSYLGERDQYF
v_call: TRBV6-2/TRBV6-3; clone_size: -; j_call: TRBJ1-3; d_call: -; cdr3_nt: TGTGCCAGCAGCGACCGAATCCGGCAGAAAGGAAACACCATATATTTT; cdr3_aa: CASSDRIRQKGNTIYF
v_call: TRBV11-3; clone_size: -; j_call: TRBJ2-2; d_call: -; cdr3_nt: TGTGCCAGCACCGGTGTGAACACCGGGGAGCTGTTTTTT; cdr3_aa: CASTGVNTGELFF
v_call: TRBV21-1; clone_size: -; j_call: TRBJ1-2; d_call: -; cdr3_nt: TGTGCCAGCAACCAGGGGTTTAATTATGGCTACACCTTC; cdr3_aa: CASNQGFNYGYTF
v_call: TRBV5-4; clone_size: -; j_call: TRBJ2-1; d_call: TRBD2; cdr3_nt: TGTGCCAGCAGCTTGGTTAGCGGGAGTTTGGCCCGCGAGTTCTTC; cdr3_aa: CASSLVSGSLAREFF
v_call: TRBV6-5; clone_size: -; j_call: TRBJ2-5; d_call: -; cdr3_nt: TGTGCCAGCTATGGATTACAGGGAGGTAGAGAGACCCAGTACTTC; cdr3_aa: CASYGLQGGRETQYF
v_call: TRBV24-1; clone_size: -; j_call: TRBJ1-6; d_call: -; cdr3_nt: TGTGCCACCAGTGATTCGCGGTCGAATTCACCCCTCCACTTT; cdr3_aa: CATSDSRSNSPLHF
v_call: TRBV6-5; clone_size: -; j_call: TRBJ1-1; d_call: -; cdr3_nt: TGTGCCAGCAACGGAGGGTTGGGCACTGAAGCTTTCTTT; cdr3_aa: CASNGGLGTEAFF
v_call: TRBV6-2/TRBV6-3; clone_size: -; j_call: TRBJ2-1; d_call: -; cdr3_nt: TGTGCCAGCAGTTCCACGGGACTTCCCGGAAGGGAGCAGTTCTTC; cdr3_aa: CASSSTGLPGREQFF
v_call: TRBV6-6; clone_size: -; j_call: TRBJ1-1; d_call: -; cdr3_nt: TGTGCCAGCATTCCGGGCCGCGGGAACACTGAAGCTTTCTTT; cdr3_aa: CASIPGRGNTEAFF
v_call: TRBV28; clone_size: -; j_call: TRBJ2-5; d_call: -; cdr3_nt: TGTGCCAGCAGTTTCGGAGAGACCCAGTACTTC; cdr3_aa: CASSFGETQYF
v_call: TRBV5-1; clone_size: few; j_call: TRBJ2-2; d_call: TRBD2; cdr3_nt: TGCGCCAGCAGCTTTGCTCTAGCGGGGGCCTTGAACACCGGGGAGCTGTTTTTT; cdr3_aa: CASSFALAGALNTGELFF
v_call: TRBV6-5; clone_size: -; j_call: TRBJ2-2; d_call: TRBD1; cdr3_nt: TGTGCCAGTACCCCGCCGGGACAGTTTTCCGGGGAGCTGTTTTTT; cdr3_aa: CASTPPGQFSGELFF
v_call: TRBV7-2; clone_size: -; j_call: TRBJ2-7; d_call: -; cdr3_nt: TGTGCCAGCAGCTTGACAGGGAGGGACGAGCAGTACTTC; cdr3_aa: CASSLTGRDEQYF
v_call: TRBV2; clone_size: -; j_call: TRBJ2-1; d_call: -; cdr3_nt: TGTGCCAGCAGTTCGGGTCGAGAGCAGTTCTTC; cdr3_aa: CASSSGREQFF
v_call: TRBV2; clone_size: -; j_call: TRBJ2-2; d_call: TRBD2; cdr3_nt: TGTGCCAGCAGTGAAAGGGCTAGCGGGATCACCGGGGAGCTGTTTTTT; cdr3_aa: CASSERASGITGELFF
v_call: TRBV19; clone_size: -; j_call: TRBJ2-3; d_call: -; cdr3_nt: TGTGCCAGTAGGAGCCTGTGGGTTGGACTCAACACAGATACGCAGTATTTT; cdr3_aa: CASRSLWVGLNTDTQYF
v_call: TRBV18; clone_size: -; j_call: TRBJ1-6; d_call: -; cdr3_nt: TGTGCCAGCTCGTCCGACAGGAGCTCCTATAATTCACCCCTCCACTTT; cdr3_aa: CASSSDRSSYNSPLHF
v_call: TRBV18; clone_size: -; j_call: TRBJ1-1; d_call: TRBD1; cdr3_nt: TGTGCCAGCTCACAAGGGACAGTGAACACTGAAGCTTTCTTT; cdr3_aa: CASSQGTVNTEAFF
v_call: TRBV27; clone_size: -; j_call: TRBJ1-5; d_call: TRBD1; cdr3_nt: TGTGCCAGCAGTCCAGGGGGGCCAGTCGGGCCCCAGCATTTT; cdr3_aa: CASSPGGPVGPQHF
v_call: TRBV6-5; clone_size: -; j_call: TRBJ2-1; d_call: TRBD1; cdr3_nt: TGTGCCAGCAGATTTACAGGGGGCTCGAACAATGAGCAGTTCTTC; cdr3_aa: CASRFTGGSNNEQFF
v_call: TRBV5-5; clone_size: -; j_call: TRBJ2-2; d_call: -; cdr3_nt: TGTGCCAGCAGCTTGGGGGAGATGAACACCGGGGAGCTGTTTTTT; cdr3_aa: CASSLGEMNTGELFF
v_call: TRBV19; clone_size: -; j_call: TRBJ1-6; d_call: -; cdr3_nt: TGTGCCAGTAGTATCCCAAGGTTCTATTACAATGGGCCCCTCCACTTT; cdr3_aa: CASSIPRFYYNGPLHF
v_call: TRBV15; clone_size: -; j_call: TRBJ2-2; d_call: -; cdr3_nt: TGTGCCACCTCCCAGGACAGGAACACCGGGGAGCTGTTTTTT; cdr3_aa: CATSQDRNTGELFF
v_call: TRBV7-9; clone_size: -; j_call: TRBJ1-2; d_call: -; cdr3_nt: TGTGCCAGCACCGATCTGGTAGAAGCTAACTATGGCTACACCTTC; cdr3_aa: CASTDLVEANYGYTF
v_call: TRBV5-6; clone_size: -; j_call: TRBJ1-1; d_call: -; cdr3_nt: TGTGCCAGCAGCTTTCTTAACACTGAAGCTTTCTTT; cdr3_aa: CASSFLNTEAFF
v_call: TRBV6-6; clone_size: -; j_call: TRBJ1-1; d_call: TRBD1; cdr3_nt: TGTGCCAGCAGTTACTCGGGACAGGGGGCCGCTGAAGCTTTCTTT; cdr3_aa: CASSYSGQGAAEAFF
v_call: TRBV5-5; clone_size: -; j_call: TRBJ1-2; d_call: TRBD1; cdr3_nt: TGTGCCAGCAGCCTGGGACAGGGGTCACGCTATGGCTACACCTTC; cdr3_aa: CASSLGQGSRYGYTF
v_call: TRBV7-3; clone_size: -; j_call: TRBJ2-3; d_call: -; cdr3_nt: TGTGCCAGCAGCTGGGACCGATTCACAGATACGCAGTATTTT; cdr3_aa: CASSWDRFTDTQYF
v_call: TRBV28; clone_size: -; j_call: TRBJ1-2; d_call: -; cdr3_nt: TGTGCCAGCAGTTCCGGGCAAAACTATGGCTACACCTTC; cdr3_aa: CASSSGQNYGYTF
v_call: TRBV18; clone_size: -; j_call: TRBJ2-2; d_call: TRBD1; cdr3_nt: TGTGCCAGCTCACCACCTACTGGGACAGGGGAATTCGGGGAGCTGTTTTTT; cdr3_aa: CASSPPTGTGEFGELFF
v_call: TRBV7-9; clone_size: -; j_call: TRBJ2-3; d_call: -; cdr3_nt: TGTGCCAGCAGCTCGGGAATGGACACGAACACAGATACGCAGTATTTT; cdr3_aa: CASSSGMDTNTDTQYF
v_call: TRBV6-5; clone_size: -; j_call: TRBJ2-1; d_call: -; cdr3_nt: TGTGCCAGCAGCTTCCCCGGTGTCTACAATGAGCAGTTCTTC; cdr3_aa: CASSFPGVYNEQFF
v_call: TRBV18; clone_size: -; j_call: TRBJ1-2; d_call: -; cdr3_nt: TGTGCCAGCTCACCGTGGACAGAGGAAAACTATGGCTACACCTTC; cdr3_aa: CASSPWTEENYGYTF
v_call: TRBV11-2; clone_size: -; j_call: TRBJ1-2; d_call: TRBD1; cdr3_nt: TGTGCCAGCAGCCGGGACAGGGACCCTCCGGGAGATGGCTACACCTTC; cdr3_aa: CASSRDRDPPGDGYTF
v_call: TRBV27; clone_size: -; j_call: TRBJ2-3; d_call: -; cdr3_nt: TGTGCCAGCAGTCATAGCACAGATACGCAGTATTTT; cdr3_aa: CASSHSTDTQYF
v_call: TRBV14; clone_size: few; j_call: TRBJ2-2; d_call: -; cdr3_nt: TGTGCCAGCAGCCAAGAGCCGCGCACCGGGGAGCTGTTTTTT; cdr3_aa: CASSQEPRTGELFF
v_call: TRBV5-5; clone_size: -; j_call: TRBJ1-1; d_call: -; cdr3_nt: TGTGCCAGCAGCTTGTATGTGAACACTGAAGCTTTCTTT; cdr3_aa: CASSLYVNTEAFF
v_call: TRBV6-2/TRBV6-3; clone_size: once; j_call: TRBJ2-5; d_call: TRBD2; cdr3_nt: TGTGCCAGCAGTTACGGGGCTAGCGGGGGAGAGACCCAGTACTTC; cdr3_aa: CASSYGASGGETQYF
v_call: TRBV3-1/TRBV3-2; clone_size: -; j_call: TRBJ2-3; d_call: TRBD2; cdr3_nt: TGTGCCAGCAGATCGCGGGGGGGGACAGATACGCAGTATTTT; cdr3_aa: CASRSRGGTDTQYF
v_call: TRBV2; clone_size: -; j_call: TRBJ2-1; d_call: -; cdr3_nt: TGTGCCAGCAGGGAGACTGGCTACAATGAGCAGTTCTTC; cdr3_aa: CASRETGYNEQFF
v_call: TRBV6-1; clone_size: -; j_call: TRBJ1-2; d_call: -; cdr3_nt: TGTGCCAGCAGTGATTTTGACAGTCCCTATGGCTACACCTTC; cdr3_aa: CASSDFDSPYGYTF